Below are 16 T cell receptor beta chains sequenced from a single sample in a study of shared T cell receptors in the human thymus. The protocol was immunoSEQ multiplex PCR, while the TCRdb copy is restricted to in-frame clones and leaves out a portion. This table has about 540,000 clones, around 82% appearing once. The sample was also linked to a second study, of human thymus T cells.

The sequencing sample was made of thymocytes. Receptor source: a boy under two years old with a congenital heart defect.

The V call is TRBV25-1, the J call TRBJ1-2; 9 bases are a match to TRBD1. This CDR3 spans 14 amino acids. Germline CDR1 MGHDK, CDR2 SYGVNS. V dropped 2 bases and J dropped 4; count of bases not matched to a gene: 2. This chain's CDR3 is CASSENRGPYGYTF. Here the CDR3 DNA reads TGTGCCAGCAGTGAAAACAGGGGGCCCTATGGCTACACCTTC.

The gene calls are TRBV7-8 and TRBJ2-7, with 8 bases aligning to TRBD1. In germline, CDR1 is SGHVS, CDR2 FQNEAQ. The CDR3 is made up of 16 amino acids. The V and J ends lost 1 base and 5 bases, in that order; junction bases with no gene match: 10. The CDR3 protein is CASSLVSARGRNEQYF. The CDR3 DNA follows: TGTGCCAGCAGCTTAGTTTCGGCCAGGGGGCGTAACGAGCAGTACTTC.

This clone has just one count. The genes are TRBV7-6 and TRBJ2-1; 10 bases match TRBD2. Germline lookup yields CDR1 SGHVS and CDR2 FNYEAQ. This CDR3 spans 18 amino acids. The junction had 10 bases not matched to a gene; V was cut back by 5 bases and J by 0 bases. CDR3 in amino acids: CASSHIAASGSSYNEQFF. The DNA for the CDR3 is TGTGCCAGCAGCCATATCGCGGCTAGCGGGAGCTCCTACAATGAGCAGTTCTTC.

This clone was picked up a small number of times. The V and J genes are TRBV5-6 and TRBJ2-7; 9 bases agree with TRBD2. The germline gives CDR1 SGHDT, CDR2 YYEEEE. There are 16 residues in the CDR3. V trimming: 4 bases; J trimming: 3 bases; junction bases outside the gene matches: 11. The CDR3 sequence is CASSLQGREGLYEQYF. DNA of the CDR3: TGTGCCAGCAGCCTCCAGGGGCGGGAGGGGCTCTACGAGCAGTACTTC.

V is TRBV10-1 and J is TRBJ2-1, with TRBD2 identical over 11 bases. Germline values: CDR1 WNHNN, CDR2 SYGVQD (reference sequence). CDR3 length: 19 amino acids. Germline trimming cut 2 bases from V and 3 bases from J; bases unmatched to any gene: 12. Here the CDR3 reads CASSERASGRWPLYNEQFF. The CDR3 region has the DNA TGCGCCAGCAGTGAGAGGGCTAGCGGGAGGTGGCCCCTCTACAATGAGCAGTTCTTC.

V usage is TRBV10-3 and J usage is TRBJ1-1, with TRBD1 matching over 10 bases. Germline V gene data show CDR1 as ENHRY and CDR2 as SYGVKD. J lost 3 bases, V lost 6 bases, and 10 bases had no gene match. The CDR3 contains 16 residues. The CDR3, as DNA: TGTGCCATCAGGCCTACTCGACAGGGGGCGGACACTGAAGCTTTCTTT. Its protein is CAIRPTRQGADTEAFF.

The CDR3: CASSAGGLAKDNEQFF. Here the CDR3 DNA reads TGTGCCAGCAGTGCGGGGGGACTAGCCAAGGACAATGAGCAGTTCTTC. The chain carries TRBV5-8 and TRBJ2-1; 9 positions match TRBD2. The CDR3 contains 16 residues. Germline V CDR1 and CDR2: SGHTS, YDEGEE. Losses at the gene ends were 5 bases for V and 5 bases for J; bases not matched to a gene: 11.

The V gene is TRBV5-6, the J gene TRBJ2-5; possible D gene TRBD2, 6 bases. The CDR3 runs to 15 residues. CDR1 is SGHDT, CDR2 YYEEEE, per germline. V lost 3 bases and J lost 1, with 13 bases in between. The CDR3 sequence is CASSCRLERQETQYF. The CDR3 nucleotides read TGTGCCAGCAGCTGTCGACTAGAACGCCAAGAGACCCAGTACTTC.

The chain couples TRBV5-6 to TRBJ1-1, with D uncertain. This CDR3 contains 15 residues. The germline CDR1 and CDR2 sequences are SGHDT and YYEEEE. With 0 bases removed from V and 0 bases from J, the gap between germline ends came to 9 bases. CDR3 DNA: TGTGCCAGCAGCTTGGATGGGCCTATGAACACTGAAGCTTTCTTT. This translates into CASSLDGPMNTEAFF.

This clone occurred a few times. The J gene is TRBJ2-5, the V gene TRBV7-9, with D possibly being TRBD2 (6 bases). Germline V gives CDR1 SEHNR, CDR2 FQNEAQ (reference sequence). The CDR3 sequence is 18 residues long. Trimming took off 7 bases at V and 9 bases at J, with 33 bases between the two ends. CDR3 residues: CASTYAVRRDHPLGAQYF. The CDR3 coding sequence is TGTGCCAGCACCTATGCAGTTAGGCGGGACCACCCTTTGGGGGCCCAGTACTTC.

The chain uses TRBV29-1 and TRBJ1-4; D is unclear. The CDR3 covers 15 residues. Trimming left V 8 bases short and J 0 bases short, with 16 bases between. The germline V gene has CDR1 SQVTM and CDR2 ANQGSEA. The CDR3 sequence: CSIWEGMATNEKLFF. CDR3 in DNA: TGCAGCATCTGGGAGGGAATGGCAACTAATGAAAAACTGTTTTTT.

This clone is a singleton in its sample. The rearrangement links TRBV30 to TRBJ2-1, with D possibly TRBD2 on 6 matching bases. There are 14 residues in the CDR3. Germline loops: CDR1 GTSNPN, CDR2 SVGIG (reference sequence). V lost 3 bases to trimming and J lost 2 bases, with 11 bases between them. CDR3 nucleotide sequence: TGTGCCTGGAGGGATAGCGGACCCTACAATGAGCAGTTCTTC. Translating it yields CAWRDSGPYNEQFF.

The CDR3 DNA follows: TGTGCCAGCAGCCGGGGGACTAGCAGGTGGGATGAGCAGTTCTTC. This gives the protein CASSRGTSRWDEQFF. This chain links TRBV11-2 with TRBJ2-1; 9 positions agree with TRBD2. Germline V CDR1 and CDR2: SGHAT, FQNNGV. This CDR3 has 15 residues. V lost 5 bases to trimming and J lost 8 bases; unmatched junction nucleotides: 10.

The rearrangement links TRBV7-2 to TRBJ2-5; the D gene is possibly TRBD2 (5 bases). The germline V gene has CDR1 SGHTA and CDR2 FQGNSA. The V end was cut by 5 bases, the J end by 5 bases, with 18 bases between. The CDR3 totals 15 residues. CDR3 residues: CASSLVGTSGETQYF. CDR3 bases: TGTGCCAGCAGCCTAGTAGGAACCTCGGGGGAGACCCAGTACTTC.

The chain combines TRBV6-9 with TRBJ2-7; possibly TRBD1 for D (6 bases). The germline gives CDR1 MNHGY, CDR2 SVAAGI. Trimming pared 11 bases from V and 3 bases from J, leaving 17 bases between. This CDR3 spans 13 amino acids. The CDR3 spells CARAGQLYYEQYF. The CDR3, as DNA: TGTGCCCGGGCAGGACAGCTCTACTACGAGCAGTACTTC.

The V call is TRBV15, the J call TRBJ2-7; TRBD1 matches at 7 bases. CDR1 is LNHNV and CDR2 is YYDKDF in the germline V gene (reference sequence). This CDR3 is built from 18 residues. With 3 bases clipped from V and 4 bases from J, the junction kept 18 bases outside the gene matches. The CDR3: CATSSFNNPRTGEYEQYF. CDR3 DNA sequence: TGTGCCACCAGCAGCTTTAACAACCCCCGAACAGGGGAGTACGAGCAGTACTTC.